A selection of T cell receptor beta chains follows, all from one sample in a study of T cells in Graves' hyperthyroidism and ophthalmopathy. TCRdb recomputed calls from the multiplex PCR reads with MiXCR, one row per CDR3 protein. This sample has some 400,000 distinct CDR3 sequences; 19% occur once, and the top ten carry 3.7%. Sequenced material: blood. These receptors all stem from a woman aged 18-29 years with Graves' hyperthyroidism. Each CDR3 is given with its conserved first and last residue. Each record gives: D gene, clone size, J gene, V gene, CDR3 protein, CDR3 DNA. A D gene is named only where the DNA matches it firmly. Size is stated for part of the rows, as once, few or many counts, or as a class when the clone is expanded.

.	many	TRBJ1-5	TRBV6-1	CATRQKLYSNQPQHF	TGTGCCACCAGACAGAAACTTTATAGCAATCAGCCCCAGCATTTT
.	many	TRBJ1-5	TRBV6-5	CASSYGRKYSNQPQHF	TGTGCCAGCAGTTACGGGAGGAAATATAGCAATCAGCCCCAGCATTTT
.	many	TRBJ1-2	TRBV12-3/TRBV12-4	CASSLGQDYGYTF	TGTGCCAGCAGTTTAGGGCAGGACTATGGCTACACCTTC
TRBD1	many	TRBJ2-5	TRBV6-1	CASSSMAGGQETKYF	TGTGCCAGCAGCTCCATGGCAGGGGGCCAAGAGACCAAGTACTTC
.	many	TRBJ2-4	TRBV12-3/TRBV12-4	CASTLTPVQYF	TGTGCCAGCACCCTTACCCCGGTTCAGTACTTC
TRBD1	.	TRBJ2-5	TRBV11-2	CASSLWTQQGETQYF	TGTGCCAGCAGCTTATGGACACAACAGGGGGAGACCCAGTACTTC
.	.	TRBJ2-5	TRBV3-1	CASSHFSDRYEETQYF	TGTGCCAGCAGCCATTTTTCGGACAGATATGAAGAGACCCAGTACTTC
.	many	TRBJ2-7	TRBV7-2	CASSLGGATYEQYF	TGTGCCAGCAGCTTAGGGGGGGCAACCTACGAGCAGTACTTC
.	many	TRBJ1-5	TRBV19	CASRENSILYQPQHF	TGTGCCAGTAGGGAAAACAGTATCTTATATCAGCCCCAGCATTTT
.	few	TRBJ1-2	TRBV30	CAWSVKGSHGYTF	TGTGCCTGGAGTGTAAAGGGATCTCATGGCTACACCTTC
.	.	TRBJ2-7	TRBV12-3/TRBV12-4	CASSSSDRLPYEQYF	TGTGCCAGCAGTTCCTCCGACAGGTTGCCGTACGAGCAGTACTTC
.	many	TRBJ1-3	TRBV18	CASSPPGAGASSGNTIYF	TGTGCCAGCTCACCACCGGGGGCAGGGGCTTCTTCTGGAAACACCATATATTTT
.	many	TRBJ1-1	TRBV20-1	CSARDGGSLNTEAFF	TGCAGTGCTAGAGATGGCGGCAGCCTGAACACTGAAGCTTTCTTT
TRBD1	many	TRBJ1-1	TRBV12-3/TRBV12-4	CASSHRTGRTEAFF	TGTGCCAGCAGCCATCGGACAGGGAGGACTGAAGCTTTCTTT
.	.	TRBJ2-7	TRBV11-2	CASSAGLNYEQYF	TGTGCCAGCAGCGCAGGACTGAACTACGAGCAGTACTTC
.	many	TRBJ2-5	TRBV2	CASSDARGYQETQYF	TGTGCCAGCAGTGATGCGCGGGGATACCAAGAGACCCAGTACTTC
.	many	TRBJ2-7	TRBV5-1	CASSYGGVLDEQYF	TGCGCCAGCAGCTATGGGGGTGTCCTTGACGAGCAGTACTTC
.	.	TRBJ1-2	TRBV28	CATQTWTVGYTF	TGTGCCACCCAGACCTGGACAGTCGGCTACACCTTC
TRBD1	.	TRBJ1-1	TRBV29-1	CSVEQGATEAFF	TGCAGCGTTGAACAGGGGGCCACTGAAGCTTTCTTT
TRBD1	many	TRBJ2-5	TRBV5-1	CASNRGGTVQETQYF	TGCGCCAGCAACCGAGGTGGGACAGTCCAAGAGACCCAGTACTTC
.	many	TRBJ1-2	TRBV2	CASSVDSPYGYTF	TGTGCCAGCAGCGTTGACAGTCCATATGGCTACACCTTC
TRBD1	many	TRBJ2-7	TRBV4-1	CASRQITAQGATGYEQYF	TGCGCCAGCAGACAAATCACAGCGCAGGGGGCGACTGGCTACGAGCAGTACTTC
.	many	TRBJ1-1	TRBV29-1	CSVEVDFIPGTEAFF	TGCAGCGTTGAAGTAGATTTCATACCAGGGACTGAAGCTTTCTTT
.	.	TRBJ2-7	TRBV4-2	CASSLRDRLHEQYF	TGTGCCAGCAGTCTAAGAGACAGACTACACGAGCAGTACTTC
.	many	TRBJ1-1	TRBV5-1	CASSQLGPFANTEAFF	TGCGCCAGCAGTCAACTGGGACCCTTTGCGAACACTGAAGCTTTCTTT
.	many	TRBJ2-5	TRBV5-1	CASSIGGFSRRNQETQYF	TGCGCCAGCAGCATTGGGGGCTTCTCCCGAAGAAACCAAGAGACCCAGTACTTC
.	many	TRBJ1-3	TRBV28	CASSGRTPFKIYF	TGTGCCAGCAGTGGACGGACCCCATTCAAGATATATTTT
.	few	TRBJ1-6	TRBV6-5	CASSYTTGSDSPLHF	TGTGCCAGCAGTTACACCACAGGGTCTGATTCACCCCTCCACTTT
.	once	TRBJ2-7	TRBV6-1	CASSPLRNGVYEQYF	TGTGCCAGCAGCCCACTTCGAAACGGGGTCTACGAGCAGTACTTC
TRBD2	once	TRBJ2-7	TRBV28	CASSRGTLFGTSGYEQYF	TGTGCCAGCAGTCGAGGTACTCTTTTCGGGACTAGCGGATACGAGCAGTACTTC
TRBD1	many	TRBJ1-5	TRBV6-2/TRBV6-3	CASSPRETGLENSNQPQHF	TGTGCCAGCAGCCCACGGGAGACAGGGCTGGAGAATAGCAATCAGCCCCAGCATTTT
.	.	TRBJ1-2	TRBV2	CASSDRTESFTYGYTF	TGTGCCAGCAGTGACCGGACGGAGTCCTTCACATATGGCTACACCTTC
.	many	TRBJ2-7	TRBV12-3/TRBV12-4	CASRRRTVERPYEQYF	TGTGCCAGCAGGCGACGGACAGTCGAAAGACCCTACGAGCAGTACTTC
TRBD1	many	TRBJ2-5	TRBV6-5	CASSYWDSQETQYF	TGTGCCAGCAGTTACTGGGACAGTCAAGAGACCCAGTACTTC
.	.	TRBJ2-5	TRBV5-1	CASSAVPGTGLETQYF	TGCGCCAGCAGCGCTGTACCCGGGACTGGGCTTGAGACCCAGTACTTC
TRBD1	.	TRBJ1-1	TRBV12-3/TRBV12-4	CASSFPRTGGTEAFF	TGTGCCAGCAGTTTTCCCCGGACAGGGGGCACTGAAGCTTTCTTT
TRBD1	few	TRBJ1-5	TRBV25-1	CASSAPTGGTYQPQHF	TGTGCCAGCAGTGCCCCGACAGGGGGAACCTATCAGCCCCAGCATTTT
.	few	TRBJ1-6	TRBV15	CATSRGGEGRNSPLHF	TGTGCCACCAGCAGAGGGGGAGAGGGGAGGAATTCACCCCTCCACTTT
.	many	TRBJ2-2	TRBV20-1	CSAILRGGKNTGELFF	TGCAGTGCCATCCTGAGAGGAGGGAAAAACACCGGGGAGCTGTTTTTT
.	.	TRBJ2-2	TRBV12-3/TRBV12-4	CASSNGEGADTGELFF	TGTGCCAGCAGCAACGGGGAGGGGGCGGACACCGGGGAGCTGTTTTTT
.	many	TRBJ1-1	TRBV7-8	CASSVALSTEAFF	TGTGCCAGCAGCGTTGCTCTCAGCACTGAAGCTTTCTTT
.	many	TRBJ1-5	TRBV6-1	CASSEGPSTQPQHF	TGTGCCAGCAGTGAAGGTCCGTCCACGCAGCCCCAGCATTTT
TRBD2	.	TRBJ2-5	TRBV5-1	CASSPGAGGGTQETQYF	TGCGCCAGCAGCCCCGGGGCGGGCGGGGGGACCCAAGAGACCCAGTACTTC
.	many	TRBJ2-7	TRBV11-1	CASSLFGRPYEQYF	TGTGCCAGCAGCTTGTTTGGCAGACCCTACGAGCAGTACTTC
.	.	TRBJ1-1	TRBV18	CASSPLTAERGTEAFF	TGTGCCAGCTCACCACTAACAGCCGAAAGGGGCACTGAAGCTTTCTTT
TRBD1	many	TRBJ1-1	TRBV2	CASIYRGLDTEAFF	TGTGCCAGCATTTACAGGGGGCTTGACACTGAAGCTTTCTTT
.	many	TRBJ2-5	TRBV11-1	CASSFGSGVGETQYF	TGTGCCAGCAGCTTTGGATCTGGGGTAGGAGAGACCCAGTACTTC
.	.	TRBJ2-2	TRBV4-2	CASSGEWGTNTGELFF	TGTGCCAGCAGCGGAGAGTGGGGGACGAACACCGGGGAGCTGTTTTTT